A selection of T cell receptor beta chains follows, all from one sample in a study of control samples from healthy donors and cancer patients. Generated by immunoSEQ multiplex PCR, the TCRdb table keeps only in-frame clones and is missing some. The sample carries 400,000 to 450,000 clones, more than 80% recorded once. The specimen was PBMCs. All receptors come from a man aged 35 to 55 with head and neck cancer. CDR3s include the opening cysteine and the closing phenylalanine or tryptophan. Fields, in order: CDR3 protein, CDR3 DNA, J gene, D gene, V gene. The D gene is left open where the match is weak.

CDR3aa: CASSPLGATDTQYF; CDR3nt: TGTGCCAGCTCACCGTTGGGGGCAACAGATACGCAGTATTTT; j_gene: TRBJ2-3; d_gene: NA; v_gene: TRBV18
CDR3aa: CASTLRGPRSNQPQHF; CDR3nt: TGTGCCAGCACCCTGAGGGGACCTCGTAGCAATCAGCCCCAGCATTTT; j_gene: TRBJ1-5; d_gene: NA; v_gene: TRBV6-4
CDR3aa: CASSVRGLDEQFF; CDR3nt: TGTGCCAGCAGCGTCAGGGGGCTGGATGAGCAGTTCTTC; j_gene: TRBJ2-1; d_gene: TRBD1; v_gene: TRBV9
CDR3aa: CSVKAGVHNEQFF; CDR3nt: TGCAGCGTTAAAGCGGGAGTACATAATGAGCAGTTCTTC; j_gene: TRBJ2-1; d_gene: TRBD2; v_gene: TRBV29-1
CDR3aa: CASSLAGGMNTEAFF; CDR3nt: TGTGCCAGCAGTTTAGCCGGGGGGATGAACACTGAAGCTTTCTTT; j_gene: TRBJ1-1; d_gene: NA; v_gene: TRBV27
CDR3aa: CASSMTAQSNYGYTF; CDR3nt: TGTGCCAGTAGTATGACCGCCCAGAGTAACTATGGCTACACCTTC; j_gene: TRBJ1-2; d_gene: NA; v_gene: TRBV19
CDR3aa: CASSPSGIAGSYGELFF; CDR3nt: TGTGCCAGCAGCCCCTCGGGAATAGCGGGGTCCTACGGGGAGCTGTTTTTT; j_gene: TRBJ2-2; d_gene: TRBD2; v_gene: TRBV7-3
CDR3aa: CAPRGMNTEAFF; CDR3nt: TGTGCCCCCCGGGGAATGAACACTGAAGCTTTCTTT; j_gene: TRBJ1-1; d_gene: NA; v_gene: TRBV2
CDR3aa: CASSFGGTGNQPQHF; CDR3nt: TGTGCCAGCAGTTTCGGCGGGACAGGCAATCAGCCCCAGCATTTT; j_gene: TRBJ1-5; d_gene: TRBD1; v_gene: TRBV28
CDR3aa: CASSRTSELDEQYF; CDR3nt: TGCGCCAGCAGCCGGACGAGCGAGTTGGACGAGCAGTACTTC; j_gene: TRBJ2-7; d_gene: NA; v_gene: TRBV5-1
CDR3aa: CASSPDFWTEAFF; CDR3nt: TGTGCCAGCAGCCCCGATTTCTGGACTGAAGCTTTCTTT; j_gene: TRBJ1-1; d_gene: NA; v_gene: TRBV4-2
CDR3aa: CASSVGGGGHYTGELFF; CDR3nt: TGTGCCAGCAGCGTAGGAGGCGGGGGGCATTACACCGGGGAGCTGTTTTTT; j_gene: TRBJ2-2; d_gene: TRBD2; v_gene: TRBV9
CDR3aa: CASRAVTGKRETQYF; CDR3nt: TGTGCCAGTAGAGCCGTGACAGGGAAAAGAGAGACCCAGTACTTC; j_gene: TRBJ2-5; d_gene: TRBD1; v_gene: TRBV19
CDR3aa: CASSSRTGPLNTEAFF; CDR3nt: TGTGCCAGCAGCTCACGGACAGGTCCCTTGAACACTGAAGCTTTCTTT; j_gene: TRBJ1-1; d_gene: TRBD1; v_gene: TRBV11-1
CDR3aa: CASSHGETGNTIYF; CDR3nt: TGTGCCAGCAGCCACGGAGAAACTGGAAACACCATATATTTT; j_gene: TRBJ1-3; d_gene: NA; v_gene: TRBV9
CDR3aa: CAISESSWSSYNEQFF; CDR3nt: TGTGCCATCAGTGAGTCGAGCTGGAGCTCCTACAATGAGCAGTTCTTC; j_gene: TRBJ2-1; d_gene: NA; v_gene: TRBV10-3
CDR3aa: CASSLAEGAYEQYF; CDR3nt: TGTGCCAGCAGCTTGGCCGAGGGAGCCTACGAGCAGTACTTC; j_gene: TRBJ2-7; d_gene: NA; v_gene: TRBV5-5
CDR3aa: CASSRLASRTDTQYF; CDR3nt: TGTGCCAGTAGTAGACTAGCAAGCCGCACAGATACGCAGTATTTT; j_gene: TRBJ2-3; d_gene: TRBD2; v_gene: TRBV19
CDR3aa: CASFRGQGRGEVNGYTF; CDR3nt: TGTGCCAGTTTCAGGGGACAGGGTCGGGGCGAAGTTAATGGCTACACCTTC; j_gene: TRBJ1-2; d_gene: TRBD1; v_gene: TRBV19
CDR3aa: CASRGATNEKLFF; CDR3nt: TGCGCCAGCAGGGGGGCAACTAATGAAAAACTGTTTTTT; j_gene: TRBJ1-4; d_gene: NA; v_gene: TRBV10-2
CDR3aa: CASSYREVTYNEQFF; CDR3nt: TGTGCCAGCAGCTACAGGGAGGTCACCTACAATGAGCAGTTCTTC; j_gene: TRBJ2-1; d_gene: NA; v_gene: TRBV7-2
CDR3aa: CASSLYRDTDTQYF; CDR3nt: TGTGCCAGCAGCTTATATCGGGACACAGATACGCAGTATTTT; j_gene: TRBJ2-3; d_gene: NA; v_gene: TRBV7-3
CDR3aa: CASVGSRLPYF; CDR3nt: TGTGCCAGCGTCGGATCTCGCCTCCCATATTTT; j_gene: TRBJ1-3; d_gene: NA; v_gene: TRBV2
CDR3aa: CASSLDLNSPLHF; CDR3nt: TGTGCCAGCAGCTTAGACCTCAATTCACCCCTCCACTTT; j_gene: TRBJ1-6; d_gene: NA; v_gene: TRBV7-2
CDR3aa: CASSLQTTDTQYF; CDR3nt: TGTGCCAGCAGTTTACAAACCACAGATACGCAGTATTTT; j_gene: TRBJ2-3; d_gene: NA; v_gene: TRBV28
CDR3aa: CASSLDRTGEAFF; CDR3nt: TGTGCCAGCAGCTTAGATCGGACAGGTGAAGCTTTCTTT; j_gene: TRBJ1-1; d_gene: TRBD1; v_gene: TRBV11-3
CDR3aa: CASTSRGTDTQYF; CDR3nt: TGTGCCAGCACCAGTAGGGGCACAGATACGCAGTATTTT; j_gene: TRBJ2-3; d_gene: NA; v_gene: TRBV5-8
CDR3aa: CASTRPGASAYNEQFF; CDR3nt: TGTGCCAGCACCCGACCCGGGGCTAGCGCATACAATGAGCAGTTCTTC; j_gene: TRBJ2-1; d_gene: NA; v_gene: TRBV5-6